Below, one TCR beta chain is given with its context. Its antigen is undetermined. With autoimmune disease history or systemic immunosuppression, patients were excluded. This sample was taken from a study of OX40 agonist ivuxolimab in advanced cancers. The data were produced by immunoSEQ multiplex PCR, yet TCRdb's version contains in-frame clones alone and is incomplete. The sample holds approximately 21,000 clones, approximately 85% seen once. Findings of the study overall: Partial responders receiving 0.1-3.0 mg/kg showed among the lowest clonal expansion.

This sample comprised CD4+ or CD8+ T cells sorted from blood, obtained in a trial of the OX40 agonist ivuxolimab. The origin of this receptor is an adult with an advanced solid tumor such as melanoma, head and neck, liver or kidney cancer.

The CDR3 DNA sequence: TGTGCCAGCTCACCCCAGACAGGGCTGGATTACACCGGGGAGCTGTTTTTT. Its protein is CASSPQTGLDYTGELFF. V usage is TRBV18 and J usage is TRBJ2-2, with 7 bases that match TRBD1. The CDR3 is 17 amino acids. Looked up from germline, CDR1 is KGHSH and CDR2 is LQKENI. Losses at the gene ends were 3 bases for V and 3 bases for J; bases not matched to a gene: 10.